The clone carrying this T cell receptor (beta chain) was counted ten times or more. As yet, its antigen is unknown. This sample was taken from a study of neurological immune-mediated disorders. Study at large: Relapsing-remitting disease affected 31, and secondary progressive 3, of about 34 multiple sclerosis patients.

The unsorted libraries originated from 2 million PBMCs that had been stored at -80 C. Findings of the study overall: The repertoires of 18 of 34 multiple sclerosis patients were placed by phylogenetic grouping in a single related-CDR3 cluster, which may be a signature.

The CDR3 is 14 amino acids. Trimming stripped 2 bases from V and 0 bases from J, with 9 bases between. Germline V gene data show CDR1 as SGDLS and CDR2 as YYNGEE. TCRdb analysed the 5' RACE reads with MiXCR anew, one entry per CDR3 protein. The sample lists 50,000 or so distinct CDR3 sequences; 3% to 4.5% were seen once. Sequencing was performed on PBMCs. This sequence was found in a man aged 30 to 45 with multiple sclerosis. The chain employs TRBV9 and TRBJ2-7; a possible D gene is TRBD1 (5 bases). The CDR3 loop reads CASSVKDTSYEQYF. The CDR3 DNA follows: TGTGCCAGCAGCGTGAAGGACACCTCCTACGAGCAGTACTTC.